The source of this TCR beta chain is a study of blood T cell repertoires in COVID-19. For the study at large: The samples span acute and convalescent COVID-19 from the United States, Italy and Spain.

CDR1 is MNHEY, CDR2 SVGEGT, per germline. V was clipped by 7 bases and J by 4 bases; unmatched bases: 13. The CDR3 is made up of 16 amino acids. In the authors' workflow: Reference gene primers were amplified, and this amplification served to estimate nucleated cell counts. Assay: immunoSEQ multiplex PCR; the TCRdb copy retains only in-frame clones and omits some. V, J and clone size derive from that table, while D and trimming were established from the DNA sequence. The table records 110,000 to 150,000 clones, 75% to 85% of them present only once. The chain uses TRBV6-2 or TRBV6-3 and TRBJ2-1, with TRBD1 matching over 7 bases. Material: peripheral blood. The origin of this receptor is a woman between 45 and 60 years old with acute or convalescent COVID-19. The chain's CDR3 is CASNPVRQGEYNEQFF. The CDR3 DNA reads as TGTGCCAGCAACCCCGTGCGACAGGGAGAATACAATGAGCAGTTCTTC.